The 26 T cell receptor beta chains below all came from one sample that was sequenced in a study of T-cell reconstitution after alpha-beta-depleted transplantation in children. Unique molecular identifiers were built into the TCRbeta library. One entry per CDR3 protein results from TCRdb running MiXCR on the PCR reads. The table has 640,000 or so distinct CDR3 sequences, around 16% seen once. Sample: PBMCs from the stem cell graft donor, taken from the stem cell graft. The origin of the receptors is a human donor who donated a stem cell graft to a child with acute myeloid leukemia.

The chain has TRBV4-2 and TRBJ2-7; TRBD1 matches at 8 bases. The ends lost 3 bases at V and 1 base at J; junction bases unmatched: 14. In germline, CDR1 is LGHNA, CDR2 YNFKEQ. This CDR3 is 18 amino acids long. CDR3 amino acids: CASSHGGQARPYSYEQYV. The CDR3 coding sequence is TGTGCCAGCAGCCACGGGGGACAGGCAAGGCCCTATTCCTACGAGCAGTACGTC.

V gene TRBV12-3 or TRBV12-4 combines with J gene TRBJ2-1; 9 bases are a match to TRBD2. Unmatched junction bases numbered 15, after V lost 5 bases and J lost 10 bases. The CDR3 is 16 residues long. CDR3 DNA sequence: TGTGCCAGCAGTCCCCAGGCGAGCGGGGGGTTCGGGGAGCAGTTCTTC. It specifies CASSPQASGGFGEQFF.

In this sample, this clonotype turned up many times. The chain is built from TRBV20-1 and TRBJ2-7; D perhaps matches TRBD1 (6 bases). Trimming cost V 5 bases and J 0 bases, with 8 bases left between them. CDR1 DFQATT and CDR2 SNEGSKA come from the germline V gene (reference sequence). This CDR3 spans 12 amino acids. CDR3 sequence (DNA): TGCAGTGCTCCAGGGGCCTCCTACGAGCAGTACTTC. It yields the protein CSAPGASYEQYF.

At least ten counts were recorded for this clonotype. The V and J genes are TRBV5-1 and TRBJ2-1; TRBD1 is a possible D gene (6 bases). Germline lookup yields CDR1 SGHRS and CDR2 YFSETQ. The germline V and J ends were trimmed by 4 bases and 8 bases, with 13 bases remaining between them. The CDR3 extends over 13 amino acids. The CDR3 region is CASSLRQADEQFF. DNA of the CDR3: TGCGCCAGCAGCCTCCGACAGGCCGATGAGCAGTTCTTC. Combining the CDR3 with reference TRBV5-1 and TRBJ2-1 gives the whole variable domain KAGVTQTPRYLIKTRGQQVTLSCSPISGHRSVSWYQQTPGQGLQFLFEYFSETQRNKGNFPGRFSGRQFSNSRSEMNVSTLELGDSALYLCASSLRQADEQFFGPGTRLTVL.

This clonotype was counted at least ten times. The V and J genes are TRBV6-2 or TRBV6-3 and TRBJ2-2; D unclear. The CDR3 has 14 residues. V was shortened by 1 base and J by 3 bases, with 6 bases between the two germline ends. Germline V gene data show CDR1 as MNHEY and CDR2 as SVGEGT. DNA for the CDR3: TGTGCCAGCAGTTACTTCGGGTACACCGGGGAGCTGTTTTTT. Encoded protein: CASSYFGYTGELFF.

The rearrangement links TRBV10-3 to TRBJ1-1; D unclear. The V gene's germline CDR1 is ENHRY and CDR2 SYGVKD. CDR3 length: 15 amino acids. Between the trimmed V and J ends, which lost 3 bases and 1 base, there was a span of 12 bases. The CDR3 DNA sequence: TGTGCCATCAGTGATCATGTAGATGCGAACACTGAAGCTTTCTTT. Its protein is CAISDHVDANTEAFF.

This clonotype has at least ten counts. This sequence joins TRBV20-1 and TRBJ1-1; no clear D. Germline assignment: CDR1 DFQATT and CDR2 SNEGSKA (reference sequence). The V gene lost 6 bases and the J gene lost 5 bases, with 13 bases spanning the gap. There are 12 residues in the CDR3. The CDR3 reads CSASEGSTEAFF. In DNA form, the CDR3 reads TGCAGTGCCTCCGAGGGTAGTACTGAAGCTTTCTTT.

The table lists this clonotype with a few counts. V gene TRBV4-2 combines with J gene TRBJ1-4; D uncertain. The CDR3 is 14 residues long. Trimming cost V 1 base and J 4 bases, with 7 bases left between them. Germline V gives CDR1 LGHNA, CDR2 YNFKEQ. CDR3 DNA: TGTGCCAGCAGCCAAGGGGCAGATAATGAAAAACTGTTTTTT. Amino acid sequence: CASSQGADNEKLFF.

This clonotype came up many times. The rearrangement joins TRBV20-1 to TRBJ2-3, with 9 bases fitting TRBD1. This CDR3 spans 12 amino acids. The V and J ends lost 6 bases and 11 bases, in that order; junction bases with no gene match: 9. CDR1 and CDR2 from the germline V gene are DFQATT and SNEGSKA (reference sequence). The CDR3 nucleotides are TGCAGTGCACGACGACCGGGACAGGGGCAGTATTTT. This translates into CSARRPGQGQYF.

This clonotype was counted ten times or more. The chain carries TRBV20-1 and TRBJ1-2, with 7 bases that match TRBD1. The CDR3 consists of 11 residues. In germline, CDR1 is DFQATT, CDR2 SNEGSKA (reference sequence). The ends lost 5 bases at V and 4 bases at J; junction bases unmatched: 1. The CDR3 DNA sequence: TGCAGTGCTTGGACAGGCTATGGCTACACCTTC. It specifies CSAWTGYGYTF.

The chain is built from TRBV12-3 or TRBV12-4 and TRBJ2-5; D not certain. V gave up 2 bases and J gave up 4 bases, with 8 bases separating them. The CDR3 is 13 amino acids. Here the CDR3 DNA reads TGTGCCAGCAGTTTAAGATTTGGAGAGACCCAGTACTTC. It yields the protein CASSLRFGETQYF.

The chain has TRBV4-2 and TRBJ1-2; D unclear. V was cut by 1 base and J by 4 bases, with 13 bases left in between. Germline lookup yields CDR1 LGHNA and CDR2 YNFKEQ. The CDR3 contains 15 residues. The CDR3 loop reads CASSQGDPRVYGYTF. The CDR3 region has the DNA TGTGCCAGCAGCCAAGGCGACCCTCGGGTCTATGGCTACACCTTC.

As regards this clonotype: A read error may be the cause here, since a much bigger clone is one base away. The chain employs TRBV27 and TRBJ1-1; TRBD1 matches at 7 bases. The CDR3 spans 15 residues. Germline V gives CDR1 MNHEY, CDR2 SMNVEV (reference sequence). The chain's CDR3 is CASSATGESNTDAFF. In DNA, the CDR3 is TGTGCCAGCAGTGCTACAGGGGAATCGAACACTGACGCTTTCTTT.

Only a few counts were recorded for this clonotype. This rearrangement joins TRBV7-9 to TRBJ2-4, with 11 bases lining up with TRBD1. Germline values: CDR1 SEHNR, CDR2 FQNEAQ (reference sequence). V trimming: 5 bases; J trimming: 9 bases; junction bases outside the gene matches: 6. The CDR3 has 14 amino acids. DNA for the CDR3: TGTGCCAGCAGCGGTGGACAGGGGGCCGTCATTCAGTACTTC. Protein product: CASSGGQGAVIQYF.

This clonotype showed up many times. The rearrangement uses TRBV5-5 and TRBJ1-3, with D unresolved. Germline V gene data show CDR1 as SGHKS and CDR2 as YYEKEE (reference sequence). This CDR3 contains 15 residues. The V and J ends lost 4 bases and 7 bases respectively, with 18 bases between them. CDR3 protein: CASSISTYRENTIYF. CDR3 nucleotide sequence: TGTGCCAGCAGCATAAGCACCTACAGAGAGAACACCATATATTTT.

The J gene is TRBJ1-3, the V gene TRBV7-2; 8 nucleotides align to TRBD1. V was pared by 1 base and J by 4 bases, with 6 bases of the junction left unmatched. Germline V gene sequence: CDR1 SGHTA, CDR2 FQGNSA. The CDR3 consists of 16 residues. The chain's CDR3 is CASSLDGQGIGNTIYF. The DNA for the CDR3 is TGTGCCAGCAGCTTAGATGGACAGGGAATCGGAAACACCATATATTTT.

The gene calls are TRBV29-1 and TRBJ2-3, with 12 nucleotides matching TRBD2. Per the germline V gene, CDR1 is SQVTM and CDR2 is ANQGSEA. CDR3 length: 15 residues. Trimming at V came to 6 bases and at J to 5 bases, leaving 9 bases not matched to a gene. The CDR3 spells CSVGSSGGVGDTQYF. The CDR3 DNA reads TGCAGCGTGGGATCTAGCGGGGGGGTAGGAGATACGCAGTATTTT.

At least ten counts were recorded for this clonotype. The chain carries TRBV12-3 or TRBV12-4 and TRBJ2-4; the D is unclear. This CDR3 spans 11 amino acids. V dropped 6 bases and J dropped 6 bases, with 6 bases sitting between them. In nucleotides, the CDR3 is TGTGCCAGCAGCCACGGAAACATTCAGTACTTC. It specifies CASSHGNIQYF.

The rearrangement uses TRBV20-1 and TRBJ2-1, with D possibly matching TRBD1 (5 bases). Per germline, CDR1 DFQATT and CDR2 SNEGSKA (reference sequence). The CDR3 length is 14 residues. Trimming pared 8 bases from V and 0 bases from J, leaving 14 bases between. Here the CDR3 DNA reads TGCAGTCCATTCAGGGCCAGCTCCTACAATGAGCAGTTCTTC. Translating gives CSPFRASSYNEQFF.

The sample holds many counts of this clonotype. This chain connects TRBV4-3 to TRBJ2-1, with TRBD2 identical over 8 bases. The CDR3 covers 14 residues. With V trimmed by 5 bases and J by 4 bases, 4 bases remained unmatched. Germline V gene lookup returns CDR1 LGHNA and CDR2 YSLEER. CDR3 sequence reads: CASSYSGEYNEQFF. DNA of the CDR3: TGCGCCAGCAGCTATAGCGGGGAGTACAATGAGCAGTTCTTC.

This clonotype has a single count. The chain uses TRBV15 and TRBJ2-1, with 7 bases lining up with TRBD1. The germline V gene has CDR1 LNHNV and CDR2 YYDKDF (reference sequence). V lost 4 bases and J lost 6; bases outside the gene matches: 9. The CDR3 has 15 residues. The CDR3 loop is CATSNLRTGSNEQFF. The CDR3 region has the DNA TGTGCCACCAGCAATCTCCGGACAGGTTCCAATGAGCAGTTCTTC.

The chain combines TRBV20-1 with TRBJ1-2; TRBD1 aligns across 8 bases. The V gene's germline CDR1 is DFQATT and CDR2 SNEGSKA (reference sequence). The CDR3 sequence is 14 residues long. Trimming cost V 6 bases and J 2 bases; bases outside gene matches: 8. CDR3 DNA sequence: TGCAGTGCCCCGACAGGGGTGAGGAACTATGGCTACACCTTC. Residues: CSAPTGVRNYGYTF.

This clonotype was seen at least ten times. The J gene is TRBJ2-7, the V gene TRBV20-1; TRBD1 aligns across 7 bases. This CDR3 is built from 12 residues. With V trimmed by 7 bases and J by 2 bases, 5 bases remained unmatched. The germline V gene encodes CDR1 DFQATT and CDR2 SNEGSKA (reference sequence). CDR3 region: CSVTGPTYEQYF. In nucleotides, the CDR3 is TGCAGTGTGACAGGGCCAACCTACGAGCAGTACTTC.

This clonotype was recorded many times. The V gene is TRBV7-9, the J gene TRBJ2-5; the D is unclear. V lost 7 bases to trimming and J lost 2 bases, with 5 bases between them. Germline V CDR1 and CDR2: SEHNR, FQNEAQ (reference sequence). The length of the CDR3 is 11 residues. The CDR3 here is CASTEQETQYF. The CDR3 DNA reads TGTGCCAGCACTGAACAAGAGACCCAGTACTTC.

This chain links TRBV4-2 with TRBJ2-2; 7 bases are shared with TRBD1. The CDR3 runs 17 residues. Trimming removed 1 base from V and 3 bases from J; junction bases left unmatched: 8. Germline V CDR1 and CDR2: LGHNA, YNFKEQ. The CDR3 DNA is TGTGCCAGCAGCCAAGGACAGGGAAGGGTTGACACCGGGGAGCTGTTTTTT. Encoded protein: CASSQGQGRVDTGELFF.

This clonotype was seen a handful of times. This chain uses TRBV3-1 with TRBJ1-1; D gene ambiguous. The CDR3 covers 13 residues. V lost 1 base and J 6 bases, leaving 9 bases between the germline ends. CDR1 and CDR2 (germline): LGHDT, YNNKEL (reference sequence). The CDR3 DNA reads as TGTGCCAGCAGCCAAGCCCACGGGCCTGAAGCTTTCTTT. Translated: CASSQAHGPEAFF. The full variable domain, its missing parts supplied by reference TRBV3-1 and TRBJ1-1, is DTAVSQTPKYLVTQMGNDKSIKCEQNLGHDTMYWYKQDSKKFLKIMFSYNNKELIINETVPNRFSPKSPDKAHLNLHINSLELGDSAVYFCASSQAHGPEAFFGQGTRLTVV.